The 7 T cell receptor beta chains presented below share a single source sample, sequenced in a study of T cells after yellow fever vaccination. TCRdb recomputed calls from the 5' RACE reads with MiXCR, one row per CDR3 protein. This sample has a few hundred thousand distinct CDR3 sequences, with over 3.5% found just once. This material consisted of PBMCs, taken 15 days after the yellow fever booster vaccination. These receptor sequences come from a young man who received the YFV17D yellow fever vaccine.

This clonotype was seen a handful of times. This chain links TRBV9 with TRBJ2-1; D unclear. The germline V gene encodes CDR1 SGDLS and CDR2 YYNGEE. Trimming took 3 bases from V and 4 from J, leaving 8 bases between them. The CDR3 contains 13 residues. CDR3 region: CASSARIYNEQFF. CDR3 coding DNA: TGTGCCAGCAGCGCTCGCATTTACAATGAGCAGTTCTTC.

This clonotype has at least ten counts. The V call is TRBV6-1, the J call TRBJ1-2; 7 nucleotides line up with TRBD1. Germline loops: CDR1 MNHNS, CDR2 SASEGT. Germline trimming cut 0 bases from V and 4 bases from J; bases unmatched to any gene: 5. This CDR3 is built from 15 residues. CDR3 amino acids: CASSEAEGASYGYTF. The CDR3 bases are TGTGCCAGCAGTGAAGCGGAGGGGGCGAGCTATGGCTACACCTTC.

At least ten counts were recorded for this clonotype. This rearrangement joins TRBV12-3 or TRBV12-4 to TRBJ1-5; TRBD1 might be the D (6 bases). The CDR3 sequence is 15 residues long. V lost 3 bases and J lost 6, with 15 bases in between. This chain's CDR3 is CASSLEQGKGQPQHF. Here the CDR3 DNA reads TGTGCCAGCAGTTTGGAACAGGGCAAGGGTCAGCCCCAGCATTTT.

CDR3 in amino acids: CASSWAGGNQPQHF. CDR3 sequence (DNA): TGTGCCAGCAGCTGGGCGGGTGGCAATCAGCCCCAGCATTTT. This chain links TRBV7-2 with TRBJ1-5, with D hard to call. Per germline, CDR1 SGHTA and CDR2 FQGNSA. The CDR3 is 14 amino acids. Trimming removed 4 bases from V and 2 bases from J, with 9 bases in between.

This clonotype occurred a few times. The chain joins TRBV28 to TRBJ1-1; D remains unclear. V dropped 7 bases and J dropped 1 base, with 10 bases sitting between them. Germline V CDR1 and CDR2: MDHEN, SYDVKM. This CDR3 has 13 residues. CDR3 nucleotides: TGTGCCAGCATTGCCTACCAGAACACTGAAGCTTTCTTT. Protein sequence: CASIAYQNTEAFF.

This clonotype has a count of ten or more. The CDR3 loop is CASSFGGLAPDTQYF. CDR3 in DNA: TGCGCCAGCAGCTTTGGCGGGCTAGCCCCCGATACGCAGTATTTT. This chain links TRBV5-1 with TRBJ2-3; a weak D match, TRBD2 (5 bases). Germline-derived CDR1 and CDR2 are SGHRS and YFSETQ. CDR3 length: 15 amino acids. With 2 bases removed from V and 6 bases from J, the gap between germline ends came to 16 bases.

This clonotype was counted at least ten times. The chain is built from TRBV29-1 and TRBJ2-5; 7 nucleotides match TRBD2. The CDR3 covers 14 residues. Germline trimming cut 3 bases from V and 2 bases from J; bases unmatched to any gene: 6. From germline, CDR1 is SQVTM and CDR2 ANQGSEA. The chain's CDR3 is CSVDARGGQETQYF. In DNA form, the CDR3 reads TGCAGCGTTGATGCCCGGGGAGGGCAAGAGACCCAGTACTTC.